This is a list of T cell receptor beta chains from one sample in a study of shared clonotypes between healthy human individuals. The assay was immunoSEQ multiplex PCR, and TCRdb's table has in-frame clones only and misses some. The table has under 1,100,000 clones, around 78% seen once. Sequencing was performed on memory CD4+ T cells from PBMCs. Receptor source: a man in his late teens or twenties in good health. Some clones in this sample may be carry-over from other donors' samples. Both conserved end residues are part of each CDR3. The D gene is left open where the match is weak. Some rows mark clone size as missing; the rest say once, few, many or name a class of expanded clone.

d_call	v_call	clone_size	j_call	cdr3_nt	cdr3_aa
-	TRBV12-5	-	TRBJ2-3	TGTGCTAGTGGTTTGGTGGAAGATACGCAGTATTTT	CASGLVEDTQYF
-	TRBV10-3	-	TRBJ2-1	TGTGCCACCCGGACTACCGGCGATGAGCAGTTCTTC	CATRTTGDEQFF
TRBD1	TRBV9	few	TRBJ2-1	TGTGCCAGCAGCGTATCCCAGGGGGCTGCCTACAATGAGCAGTTCTTC	CASSVSQGAAYNEQFF
-	TRBV27	-	TRBJ2-7	TGTGCCAGCAGTACCCACTCGGGGACGGCGTCCTACGAGCAGTACTTC	CASSTHSGTASYEQYF
-	TRBV7-6	-	TRBJ2-7	TGTGCCAGCAGCTTAGCCGGGACTGATTCCTACGAGCAGTACTTC	CASSLAGTDSYEQYF
TRBD2	TRBV18	-	TRBJ2-2	TGTGCCAGCTCACCAAGACTAGCGGGGACCCGAACGGGGACCGGGGAGCTGTTTTTT	CASSPRLAGTRTGTGELFF
-	TRBV18	-	TRBJ2-3	TGTGCCAGCTCACCACCGAGGGGTAGGAGGGCGGTCACAGATACGCAGTATTTT	CASSPPRGRRAVTDTQYF
-	TRBV2	-	TRBJ2-3	TGTGCCAGCAGTGCGGAAAGCTATACGCAGTATTTT	CASSAESYTQYF
-	TRBV19	few	TRBJ1-3	TGTGCCAGGGCCCGAGTACCGGGACCCCGTCGAAACACCATATATTTT	CARARVPGPRRNTIYF
TRBD2	TRBV5-4	-	TRBJ2-1	TGTGCCAGCAGCTTGGGGGGACCGGGAGGGTACAATGAGCAGTTCTTC	CASSLGGPGGYNEQFF
TRBD2	TRBV19	-	TRBJ2-1	TGTGCCAGTAGTCCCCGACTAGCGGGGACCTACAATGAGCAGTTCTTC	CASSPRLAGTYNEQFF
TRBD1	TRBV5-6	-	TRBJ1-2	TGTGCCAGCAGCCTACTACGGACAGGGGTTTTCTATGGCTACACCTTC	CASSLLRTGVFYGYTF
-	TRBV27	-	TRBJ1-2	TGTGCCAGCAGTTTAGGGCGGATGGATGGCTACACCTTC	CASSLGRMDGYTF
TRBD2	TRBV10-3	-	TRBJ2-3	TGTGCCATCAGTGCAACACTAGCGAGCACAGATACGCAGTATTTT	CAISATLASTDTQYF
-	TRBV9	-	TRBJ2-3	TGTGCCAGCAGCGTAAATGCAGGGGTGGTAGATACGCAGTATTTT	CASSVNAGVVDTQYF
-	TRBV28	-	TRBJ1-2	TGTGCCAGCACCATGGATAGGGGGGGCGGTGGCTACACCTTC	CASTMDRGGGGYTF
TRBD2	TRBV13	few	TRBJ2-7	TGTGCCAGCAGACATAGCGGGAGGGTCGGGGGCTACGAGCAGTACTTC	CASRHSGRVGGYEQYF
TRBD1	TRBV27	once	TRBJ2-2	TGTGCCAGCAGTTTAGGACAGGGGCCCGGGGAGCTGTTTTTT	CASSLGQGPGELFF
TRBD2	TRBV29-1	-	TRBJ2-7	TGCAGCGCCATGACTAGCGGAACCCCCCCGGACGAGCAGTACTTC	CSAMTSGTPPDEQYF
TRBD2	TRBV5-1	-	TRBJ2-1	TGCGCCAGCAGCTGGACTAGCCTCGCCTACAATGAGCAGTTCTTC	CASSWTSLAYNEQFF
-	TRBV7-3	-	TRBJ1-4	TGTGCCAGCAGCAGAGGGGTTAATGAAAAACTGTTTTTT	CASSRGVNEKLFF
TRBD1	TRBV2	many	TRBJ1-4	TGTGCCAGCAAGGGACAGCTTGCAACTAATGAAAAACTGTTTTTT	CASKGQLATNEKLFF
-	TRBV28	once	TRBJ2-7	TGTGCCAGCAACCTACAGGGAGCCTACGAGCAGTACTTC	CASNLQGAYEQYF
TRBD1	TRBV2	once	TRBJ1-5	TGTGCCAGCAGACAGGGGGGAGCCAATCAGCCCCAGCATTTT	CASRQGGANQPQHF
-	TRBV2	many	TRBJ2-4	TGTGCCAGCAGTGATCACGGGACCCAAAACATTCAGTACTTC	CASSDHGTQNIQYF
-	TRBV4-3	-	TRBJ2-1	TGCGCCAGCAGCCACAGTTGGAGGGACAATGAGCAGTTCTTC	CASSHSWRDNEQFF
TRBD1	TRBV5-1	once	TRBJ1-1	TGCGCCAGCAGCTTGGAGGGACAGCCTAACACTGAAGCTTTCTTT	CASSLEGQPNTEAFF
TRBD1	TRBV11-2	-	TRBJ1-2	TGTGCCAGCAGCTTTTTGACAGGGGGGATGGATGGCTACACCTTC	CASSFLTGGMDGYTF
-	TRBV7-3	-	TRBJ2-3	TGTGCCAGCAGCCCATCGTCCGGGGATACGCAGTATTTT	CASSPSSGDTQYF
TRBD1	TRBV29-1	once	TRBJ2-7	TGCAGCGCCTTGACAGGGGGGTCCCTGAGCTCCTACGAGCAGTACTTC	CSALTGGSLSSYEQYF
TRBD1	TRBV11-2	once	TRBJ2-1	TGTGCCAGCAGCTCGGACAGGAGAGGGTACAATGAGCAGTTCTTC	CASSSDRRGYNEQFF
TRBD1	TRBV11-1	-	TRBJ2-2	TGTGCCAGCAGCTTTTTTCAGGGGGTTAACACCGGGGAGCTGTTTTTT	CASSFFQGVNTGELFF
TRBD1	TRBV11-2	-	TRBJ2-7	TGTGCCAGCAGCCCAAGCAGGCGACAGGGGAGTTGCGAGCAGTACTTC	CASSPSRRQGSCEQYF
TRBD1	TRBV28	-	TRBJ2-2	TGTGCCAGCAGTTTATGGGGCAGGGGGACCGGGGAGCTGTTTTTT	CASSLWGRGTGELFF
-	TRBV5-4	-	TRBJ2-1	TGTGCCAGCAGCTTGTCGGCAGGGAATTACAATGAGCAGTTCTTC	CASSLSAGNYNEQFF
TRBD2	TRBV5-4	-	TRBJ2-5	TGTGCCAGCAGCTTGGCGGGCGGGAGGGATTCTAAGGCCCAGTACTTC	CASSLAGGRDSKAQYF
-	TRBV6-5	few	TRBJ2-7	TGTGCCAGCAGTGGAAGCTACGAGCAGTACTTC	CASSGSYEQYF
TRBD1	TRBV30	-	TRBJ2-3	TGTGCCTGGAGTGAGACAGGGGGGACAGATACGCAGTATTTT	CAWSETGGTDTQYF
-	TRBV19	-	TRBJ2-7	TGTGCCAGTAGAGGACAGTACGAGCAGTACTTC	CASRGQYEQYF
-	TRBV28	-	TRBJ1-2	TGTGCCAGCAGTTTAGGGTTCTATGGCTACACCTTC	CASSLGFYGYTF
TRBD2	TRBV10-2	few	TRBJ2-1	TGCGCCAGCACCTTAGCGGGAGGGCCGGACAATGAGCAGTTCTTC	CASTLAGGPDNEQFF
TRBD1	TRBV5-6	-	TRBJ2-7	TGTGCCAGCAGCTTGGAGGGGGCCGGGGCCTACGAGCAGTACTTC	CASSLEGAGAYEQYF
-	TRBV2	-	TRBJ2-1	TGTGCCAGCAGTCGTTCCGCGTACTACAATGAGCAGTTCTTC	CASSRSAYYNEQFF
TRBD1	TRBV23-1	-	TRBJ1-5	TGCGCCAGCAGTCGGATCCGGGACAGGTGTAGCAATCAGCCCCAGCATTTT	CASSRIRDRCSNQPQHF